What follows are 30 T cell receptor beta chains derived from one specimen sequenced in a study of cytomegalovirus exposure and HLA in healthy donors. Some clones are missing from TCRdb's copy, which holds only in-frame ones; the method was immunoSEQ multiplex PCR. The table has some 69,000 clones, approximately 96% seen once. The specimen sequenced was PBMCs. Source of these receptors: a man aged 18 to 30 in good health and CMV-seronegative.

CDR3 sequence: CASSQDVEANTEAFF. CDR3 DNA: TGTGCCAGCAGCCAAGATGTGGAGGCGAACACTGAAGCTTTCTTT. This chain connects TRBV4-2 to TRBJ1-1; D is undetermined. Germline values: CDR1 LGHNA, CDR2 YNFKEQ. The CDR3 has 15 amino acids. V was shortened by 0 bases and J by 1 base, with 9 bases between the two germline ends.

The rearrangement joins TRBV7-3 to TRBJ2-5; weak D call: TRBD1 (7 bases). V dropped 5 bases and J dropped 1 base, with 14 bases sitting between them. CDR1 and CDR2 (germline): SGHTA, FQGTGA. The CDR3 is 15 residues long. CDR3 nucleotide sequence: TGTGCCAGCAGCCCCCAGGGGGGAGTCCAAGAGACCCAGTACTTC. Encoded protein: CASSPQGGVQETQYF. Together with reference TRBV7-3 and TRBJ2-5, the CDR3 gives the full variable domain: GAGVSQTPSNKVTEKGKYVELRCDPISGHTALYWYRQSLGQGPEFLIYFQGTGAADDSGLPNDRFFAVRPEGSVSTLKIQRTERGDSAVYLCASSPQGGVQETQYFGPGTRLLVL.

The chain combines TRBV7-2 with TRBJ2-7; D is ambiguous. The germline CDR1 and CDR2 sequences are SGHTA and FQGNSA. The CDR3 sequence is 15 residues long. Between the trimmed V and J ends, which lost 1 base and 5 bases, there was a span of 15 bases. For the CDR3, the DNA is TGTGCCAGCAGCTTAGAACAGACAAGATTAGACGAGCAGTACTTC. Protein: CASSLEQTRLDEQYF.

CDR3 loop: CAWSVIGASAGNTIYF. The CDR3 DNA reads TGTGCCTGGAGTGTAATAGGTGCGAGCGCTGGAAACACCATATATTTT. The genes are TRBV30 and TRBJ1-3, with no clear D. This CDR3 spans 16 amino acids. Germline lookup yields CDR1 GTSNPN and CDR2 SVGIG (reference sequence). V lost 0 bases and J 2 bases, leaving 14 bases between the germline ends.

V usage is TRBV18 and J usage is TRBJ1-2; TRBD1 agrees at 9 bases. The CDR3 sequence is 16 residues long. Germline V CDR1 and CDR2: KGHSH, LQKENI. V shed 3 bases and J 2 bases; nucleotides not matched to a gene: 7. CDR3 nucleotide sequence: TGTGCCAGCTCACCCCCGGGACAGGGCGTGAACTATGGCTACACCTTC. Translated: CASSPPGQGVNYGYTF.

The V and J genes are TRBV11-2 and TRBJ1-5; 9 nucleotides agree with TRBD1. Germline V CDR1 and CDR2: SGHAT, FQNNGV. This CDR3 is 14 amino acids long. V lost 4 bases to trimming and J lost 7 bases; unmatched junction nucleotides: 5. The CDR3 DNA reads TGTGCCAGCAGCTCGGGACAGGGCGACCAGCCCCAGCATTTT. Protein product: CASSSGQGDQPQHF.

The V gene is TRBV9, the J gene TRBJ2-2; tentatively, D is TRBD2 (5 bases). Per germline, CDR1 SGDLS and CDR2 YYNGEE. CDR3 length: 17 residues. V lost 1 base, J lost 0 bases, and 13 bases lay in between. CDR3 protein: CASSVPRDYANTGELFF. In DNA, the CDR3 is TGTGCCAGCAGCGTACCCCGGGATTACGCGAACACCGGGGAGCTGTTTTTT.

The CDR3 region is CASSAPGATGELFF. CDR3 sequence (DNA): TGTGCCAGCAGCGCTCCAGGGGCCACCGGGGAGCTGTTTTTT. The chain joins TRBV9 to TRBJ2-2, with D possibly TRBD1 on 6 matching bases. V was clipped by 3 bases and J by 4 bases, with 10 bases between them. Per germline, CDR1 SGDLS and CDR2 YYNGEE. The CDR3 length is 14 residues.

This chain connects TRBV27 to TRBJ1-5; 7 nucleotides align to TRBD1. The length of the CDR3 is 16 residues. CDR1 and CDR2 from the germline V gene are MNHEY and SMNVEV (reference sequence). Unmatched junction bases numbered 10, after V lost 1 base and J lost 7 bases. The CDR3 DNA follows: TGTGCCAGCAGTTTATACGGAGGGGGCAAGAAGCAGCCCCAGCATTTT. Encoded protein: CASSLYGGGKKQPQHF.

The chain combines TRBV7-9 with TRBJ1-3; tentatively, D is TRBD1 (6 bases). Germline assignment: CDR1 SEHNR and CDR2 FQNEAQ (reference sequence). The CDR3 loop spans 15 amino acids. Trimming left V 4 bases short and J 0 bases short, with 10 bases between. For the CDR3, the DNA is TGTGCCAGCAGCTCTACAGGGAGCTCTGGAAACACCATATATTTT. Its translation: CASSSTGSSGNTIYF.

The V call is TRBV5-1, the J call TRBJ1-2; D may be TRBD1 (6 bases). The CDR3 totals 13 residues. Germline V gene lookup returns CDR1 SGHRS and CDR2 YFSETQ. Trimming shortened V by 4 bases and J by 3 bases, and 10 bases separated the two germline ends. This CDR3 reads CASSTSGDYGYTF. In nucleotides, the CDR3 is TGCGCCAGCAGCACATCAGGGGACTATGGCTACACCTTC.

The V gene is TRBV19, the J gene TRBJ2-6, with TRBD1 as a possible D gene (6 bases). Trimming pared 7 bases from V and 0 bases from J, leaving 16 bases between. Germline V lookup: CDR1 LNHDA, CDR2 SQIVND (reference sequence). The CDR3 length is 17 residues. Written as DNA, the CDR3 is TGTGCCAGTACCCCGGACAGCATCCGCTCTGGGGCCAACGTCCTGACTTTC. Translation: CASTPDSIRSGANVLTF. Looking up the rest from reference TRBV19 and TRBJ2-6 gives the full variable domain: DGGITQSPKYLFRKEGQNVTLSCEQNLNHDAMYWYRQDPGQGLRLIYYSQIVNDFQKGDIAEGYSVSREKKESFPLTVTSAQKNPTAFYLCASTPDSIRSGANVLTFGAGSRLTVL.

This chain uses TRBV6-1 with TRBJ2-7; 10 positions match TRBD2. J was trimmed by 3 bases and V by 0 bases; bases with no gene match: 8. Germline V gene lookup returns CDR1 MNHNS and CDR2 SASEGT. CDR3 size: 17 residues. The CDR3 region is CASSEALRTSGIYEQYF. As DNA, the CDR3 is TGTGCCAGCAGTGAAGCGCTTCGAACTAGCGGGATCTACGAGCAGTACTTC.

The chain couples TRBV9 to TRBJ1-1; a possible D gene is TRBD1 (6 bases). This CDR3 is 13 amino acids long. Germline V lookup: CDR1 SGDLS, CDR2 YYNGEE. Trimming pared 3 bases from V and 4 bases from J, leaving 10 bases between. The CDR3 loop reads CASSELGGTEAFF. CDR3 nucleotide sequence: TGTGCCAGCAGCGAATTAGGGGGCACTGAAGCTTTCTTT.

V gene TRBV21-1 combines with J gene TRBJ1-5. TRBV21-1 constitutes a pseudogene. The CDR3 loop spans 16 amino acids. CDR3 nucleotide sequence: TGTGCCAGCAGCAATCTTGCCAGCGAACTCAATCAGCCCCAGCATTTT. Amino acids: CASSNLASELNQPQHF.

The J gene is TRBJ2-2, the V gene TRBV12-5, with no clear D. V lost 6 bases and J lost 4, with 3 bases in between. This CDR3 comprises 11 residues. Germline V gene lookup returns CDR1 LGHNT and CDR2 FRNRAP. CDR3: CASGATGELFF. CDR3 coding DNA: TGTGCTAGTGGAGCCACCGGGGAGCTGTTTTTT.

The chain carries TRBV18 and TRBJ2-7; TRBD1 might be the D (6 bases). CDR1 and CDR2 (germline): KGHSH, LQKENI. V shed 5 bases and J shed 3 bases, with 17 bases lying between them. The CDR3 is made up of 15 amino acids. The DNA for the CDR3 is TGTGCCAGCTCAGCTAGGAACAGGGAGAACTACGAGCAGTACTTC. Translating it yields CASSARNRENYEQYF.

This clone has only one observation. V usage is TRBV28 and J usage is TRBJ2-1; a possible D gene is TRBD2 (6 bases). CDR3 length: 16 residues. Germline assignment: CDR1 MDHEN and CDR2 SYDVKM. With 4 bases removed from V and 2 bases from J, the gap between germline ends came to 15 bases. The CDR3 is CASSWTGTDAYNEQFF. The CDR3 DNA reads as TGTGCCAGCAGTTGGACCGGGACTGACGCCTACAATGAGCAGTTCTTC.

The chain links TRBV4-1 to TRBJ2-1; TRBD2 matches 7 bases. Losses at the gene ends were 1 base for V and 0 bases for J; bases not matched to a gene: 6. CDR3 length: 17 amino acids. Germline CDR1 reads MGHRA; CDR2 reads YSYEKL. In DNA, the CDR3 is TGCGCCAGCAGCCAAGGTCTAGCGGAGAGCTCCTACAATGAGCAGTTCTTC. Translating gives CASSQGLAESSYNEQFF.

This rearrangement joins TRBV7-2 to TRBJ1-5; D ambiguous. The CDR3 has 13 residues. The germline V gene has CDR1 SGHTA and CDR2 FQGNSA. The V gene lost 3 bases and the J gene lost 7 bases, with 10 bases spanning the gap. This chain's CDR3 is CASSFSGRQPQHF. For the CDR3, the DNA is TGTGCCAGCAGCTTCTCGGGTCGACAGCCCCAGCATTTT. The entire variable domain, with the rest obtained from reference TRBV7-2 and TRBJ1-5, is as follows: GAGVSQSPSNKVTEKGKDVELRCDPISGHTALYWYRQSLGQGLEFLIYFQGNSAPDKSGLPSDRFSAERTGGSVSTLTIQRTQQEDSAVYLCASSFSGRQPQHFGDGTRLSIL.

This chain connects TRBV2 to TRBJ1-4; a possible D gene is TRBD1 (5 bases). Trimming left V 3 bases short and J 1 base short, with 6 bases between. The CDR3 loop spans 14 amino acids. Germline values: CDR1 SNHLY, CDR2 FYNNEI. CDR3 sequence reads: CASSEGQTNEKLFF. The CDR3 coding sequence is TGTGCCAGCAGTGAGGGGCAAACTAATGAAAAACTGTTTTTT.

The chain recombines TRBV5-1 with TRBJ2-2; 9 bases fit TRBD1. This CDR3 region has 15 residues. Germline loops: CDR1 SGHRS, CDR2 YFSETQ. With V trimmed by 5 bases and J by 6 bases, 8 bases remained unmatched. CDR3: CASRPGTGFSGELFF. CDR3 sequence (DNA): TGCGCCAGCAGACCCGGGACAGGGTTTTCCGGGGAGCTGTTTTTT.

The chain recombines TRBV9 with TRBJ1-1; possibly TRBD1 for D (6 bases). Germline assignment: CDR1 SGDLS and CDR2 YYNGEE. The CDR3 runs to 15 residues. V lost 3 bases and J lost 1, with 13 bases in between. In DNA, the CDR3 is TGTGCCAGCAGCGGGACCGGGACAACGAACACTGAAGCTTTCTTT. Translating it yields CASSGTGTTNTEAFF.

The CDR3 is CASSPRTGGGQETQYF. CDR3 coding DNA: TGTGCCAGCAGCCCACGGACAGGGGGGGGCCAAGAGACCCAGTACTTC. The chain recombines TRBV7-6 with TRBJ2-5, with TRBD1 identical over 10 bases. Germline V gene sequence: CDR1 SGHVS, CDR2 FNYEAQ. Germline trimming cut 5 bases from V and 1 base from J; bases unmatched to any gene: 7. This CDR3 is built from 16 residues.

This clone was recorded only once. The chain links TRBV4-1 to TRBJ1-1; D is possibly TRBD1 (5 bases). CDR3 length equals 15 residues. Trimming removed 5 bases at V and 1 base at J, with 14 bases between. Germline V gene sequence: CDR1 MGHRA, CDR2 YSYEKL. The CDR3 bases are TGCGCCAGCAGCTATCAGGGCCTAGGGAACACTGAAGCTTTCTTT. As protein: CASSYQGLGNTEAFF.

The chain combines TRBV28 with TRBJ2-1; 10 nucleotides match TRBD2. Trimming took 8 bases from V and 5 from J; bases not matched to a gene: 15. CDR1 and CDR2 from the germline V gene are MDHEN and SYDVKM. This CDR3 region has 17 residues. CDR3 sequence reads: CASRKPTRGLADNEQFF. The CDR3, as DNA: TGTGCCAGCCGTAAACCAACTCGCGGACTAGCGGACAATGAGCAGTTCTTC.

This chain connects TRBV5-8 to TRBJ1-5; the D gene is possibly TRBD1 (6 bases). The CDR3 sequence is 10 residues long. V was trimmed by 4 bases and J by 13 bases, leaving 9 bases between them. The V gene's germline CDR1 is SGHTS and CDR2 YDEGEE. The CDR3 bases are TGTGCCAGCAGCGGGAGGGGGCAGCATTTT. It specifies CASSGRGQHF.

The rearrangement uses TRBV15 and TRBJ2-5; TRBD1 is a possible D gene (6 bases). Trimming stripped 6 bases from V and 4 bases from J, with 15 bases between. CDR1 and CDR2 from the germline V gene are LNHNV and YYDKDF (reference sequence). The CDR3 runs 14 residues. CDR3 in amino acids: CATRGDRNGETQYF. The CDR3 coding sequence is TGTGCCACCAGGGGAGACAGGAACGGAGAGACCCAGTACTTC.

The rearrangement links TRBV11-3 to TRBJ2-3, with TRBD2 matching over 13 bases. Germline CDR1 is SGHNT and CDR2 is YENEEA. The V and J ends lost 0 bases and 3 bases, in that order; junction bases with no gene match: 3. The CDR3 loop spans 17 amino acids. The CDR3 is CASSLDRTSGRTDTQYF. The CDR3 DNA reads TGTGCCAGCAGCTTAGATCGGACTAGCGGGAGAACAGATACGCAGTATTTT.

The rearrangement links TRBV10-3 to TRBJ2-7, with TRBD1 matching over 9 bases. With 6 bases clipped from V and 2 bases from J, the junction kept 5 bases outside the gene matches. Germline V CDR1 and CDR2: ENHRY, SYGVKD. The length of the CDR3 is 14 residues. CDR3 DNA sequence: TGTGCCATCAGCCCGGGACAGGGAACCTACGAGCAGTACTTC. Encoded protein: CAISPGQGTYEQYF.